This T cell receptor beta chain was documented in a study of blood T cells in healthy people across ages. Germline V lookup: CDR1 DFQATT, CDR2 SNEGSKA (reference sequence). Trimming removed 5 bases from V and 8 bases from J; junction bases left unmatched: 6. This CDR3 has 13 residues. Then a second PCR, running roughly 6 to 12 cycles, was carried out with a sample-barcoded 5' primer and a J-beta primer mix. At least 3 million CDR3-containing paired-end reads were obtained per sample. In TCRdb, the 5' RACE reads were re-called with MiXCR into one record per CDR3 protein. The repertoire holds 850,000 to 1,100,000 distinct CDR3 sequences, with about two fifths as singletons. On this clonotype: Antigen: not known.

Study findings and constraints: Older age coincided with a roughly linear decline in TCR beta diversity per million T cells. More naive CD4+ cells and higher diversity were found in long-lived than in aged donors.

This clonotype was sampled from a young man in good health. The sequencing sample was made of blood. The chain joins TRBV20-1 to TRBJ1-2; TRBD1 aligns across 12 bases. The CDR3 loop is CSAAGQGARGYTF. CDR3 nucleotide sequence: TGCAGTGCTGCGGGACAGGGGGCAAGGGGCTACACCTTC.